The clone carrying this T cell receptor beta chain was seen ten or more times. The antigen is not known. A sample-barcoded 5' primer and a J-beta primer mix were used in a second PCR of roughly 7 to 11 cycles. Using its own MiXCR run on the 5' RACE reads, TCRdb lists one record per CDR3 protein. This table has hundreds of thousands of distinct CDR3 sequences, roughly 20% appearing once. Peripheral blood, about 10 milliliters per donor, was collected. The sample is drawn from a study of blood T cells in healthy people across ages. General study results and limits: Roughly linearly, TCR beta diversity per million T cells fell as age increased.

In germline, CDR1 is LGHDT, CDR2 YNNKEL (reference sequence). V was clipped by 3 bases and J by 7 bases, with 7 bases between them. The CDR3 loop spans 12 amino acids. Sequenced material: blood. The TCR comes from a man aged 70 or older in good health. The chain uses TRBV3-1 and TRBJ2-1; D remains ambiguous. The chain's CDR3 is CASSQGRNEQFF. DNA of the CDR3: TGTGCCAGCAGCCAGGGCAGAAATGAGCAGTTCTTC.